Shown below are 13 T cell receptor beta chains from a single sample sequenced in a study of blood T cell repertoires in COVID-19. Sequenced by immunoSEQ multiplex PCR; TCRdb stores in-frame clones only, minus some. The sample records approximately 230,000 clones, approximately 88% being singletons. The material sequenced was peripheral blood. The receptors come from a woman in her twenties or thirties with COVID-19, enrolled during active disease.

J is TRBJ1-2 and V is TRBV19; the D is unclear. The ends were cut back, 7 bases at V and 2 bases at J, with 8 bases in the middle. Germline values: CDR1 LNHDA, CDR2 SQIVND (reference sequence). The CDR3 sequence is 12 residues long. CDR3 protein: CASTRSNYGYTF. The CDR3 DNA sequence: TGTGCCAGTACGAGATCAAACTATGGCTACACCTTC.

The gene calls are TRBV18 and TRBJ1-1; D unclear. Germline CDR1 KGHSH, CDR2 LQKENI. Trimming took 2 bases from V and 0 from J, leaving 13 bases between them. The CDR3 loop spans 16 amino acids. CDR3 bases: TGTGCCAGCTCACCAACAGACCCCGGAATGAACACTGAAGCTTTCTTT. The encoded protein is CASSPTDPGMNTEAFF.

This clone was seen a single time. The CDR3 DNA reads TGTGCCAGCAGCGCAGGGGTCACTGAAGCTTTCTTT. It codes for CASSAGVTEAFF. The V and J genes are TRBV14 and TRBJ1-1, with a possible D match to TRBD1 (6 bases). The germline CDR1 and CDR2 sequences are SGHDN and FVKESK. This CDR3 is built from 12 residues. Deletions cut 5 bases from V and 4 bases from J, with 8 bases between.

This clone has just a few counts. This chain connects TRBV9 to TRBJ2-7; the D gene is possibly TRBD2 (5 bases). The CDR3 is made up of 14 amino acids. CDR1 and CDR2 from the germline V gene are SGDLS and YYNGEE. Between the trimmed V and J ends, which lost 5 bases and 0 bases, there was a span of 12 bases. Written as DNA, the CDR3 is TGTGCCAGCAGTAGGTCGGGGAGCTCCTACGAGCAGTACTTC. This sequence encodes CASSRSGSSYEQYF.

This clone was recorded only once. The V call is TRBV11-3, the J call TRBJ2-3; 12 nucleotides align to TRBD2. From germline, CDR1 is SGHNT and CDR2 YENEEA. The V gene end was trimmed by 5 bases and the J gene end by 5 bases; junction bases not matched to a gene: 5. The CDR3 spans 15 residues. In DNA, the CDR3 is TGTGCCAGCAGCCCCCGACTAGCGGGAGAAGATACGCAGTATTTT. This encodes CASSPRLAGEDTQYF.

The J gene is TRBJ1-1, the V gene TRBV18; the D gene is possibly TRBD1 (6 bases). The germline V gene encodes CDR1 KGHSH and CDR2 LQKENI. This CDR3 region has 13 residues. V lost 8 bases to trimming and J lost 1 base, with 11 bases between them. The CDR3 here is CASNDRQNTEAFF. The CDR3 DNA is TGTGCCAGCAACGACAGGCAGAACACTGAAGCTTTCTTT.

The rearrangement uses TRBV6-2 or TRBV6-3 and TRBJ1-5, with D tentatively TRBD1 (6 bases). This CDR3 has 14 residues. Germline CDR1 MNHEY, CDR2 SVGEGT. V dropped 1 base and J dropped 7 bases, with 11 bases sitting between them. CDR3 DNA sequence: TGTGCCAGCAGTTACTTGGGGGCGCAACAGCCCCAGCATTTT. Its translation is CASSYLGAQQPQHF.

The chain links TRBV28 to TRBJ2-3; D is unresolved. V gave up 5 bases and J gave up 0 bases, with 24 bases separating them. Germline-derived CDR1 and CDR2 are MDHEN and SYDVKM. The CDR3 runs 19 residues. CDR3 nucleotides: TGTGCCAGCAGTAACCCTCTAGGCCACGCGACCCCTAGCACAGATACGCAGTATTTT. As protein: CASSNPLGHATPSTDTQYF.

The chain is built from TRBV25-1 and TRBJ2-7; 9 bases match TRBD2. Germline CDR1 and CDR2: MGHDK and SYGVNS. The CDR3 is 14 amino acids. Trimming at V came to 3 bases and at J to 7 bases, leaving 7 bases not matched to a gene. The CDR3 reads CASSDQGTSREQYF. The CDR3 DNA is TGTGCCAGCAGTGACCAAGGGACTAGCAGAGAGCAGTACTTC.

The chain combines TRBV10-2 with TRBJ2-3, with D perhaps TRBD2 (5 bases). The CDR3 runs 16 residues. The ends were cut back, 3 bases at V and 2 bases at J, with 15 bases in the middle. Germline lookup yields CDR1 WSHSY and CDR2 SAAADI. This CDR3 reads CASSDYSAEYTDTQYF. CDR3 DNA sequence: TGCGCCAGCAGTGATTATAGCGCAGAATACACAGATACGCAGTATTTT.

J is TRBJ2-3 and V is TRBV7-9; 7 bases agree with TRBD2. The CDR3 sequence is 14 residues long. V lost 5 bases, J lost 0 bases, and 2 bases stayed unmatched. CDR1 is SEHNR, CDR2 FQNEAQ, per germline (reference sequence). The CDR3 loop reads CASSAGESTDTQYF. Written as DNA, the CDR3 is TGTGCCAGCAGCGCGGGGGAGAGCACAGATACGCAGTATTTT.

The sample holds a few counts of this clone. DNA of the CDR3: TGTGCCAGCAGCTCCCAGGGGTGGAATCAGCCCCAGCATTTT. This gives the protein CASSSQGWNQPQHF. The chain couples TRBV7-2 to TRBJ1-5; tentatively, D is TRBD1 (6 bases). CDR3 length: 14 amino acids. V was cut by 4 bases and J by 4 bases, with 11 bases left in between. Germline V gene lookup returns CDR1 SGHTA and CDR2 FQGNSA. Combining the CDR3 with reference TRBV7-2 and TRBJ1-5 gives the whole variable domain GAGVSQSPSNKVTEKGKDVELRCDPISGHTALYWYRQSLGQGLEFLIYFQGNSAPDKSGLPSDRFSAERTGGSVSTLTIQRTQQEDSAVYLCASSSQGWNQPQHFGDGTRLSIL.

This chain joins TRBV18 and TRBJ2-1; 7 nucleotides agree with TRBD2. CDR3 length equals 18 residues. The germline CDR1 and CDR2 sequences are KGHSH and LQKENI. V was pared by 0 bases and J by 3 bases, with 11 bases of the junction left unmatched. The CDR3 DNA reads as TGTGCCAGCTCACCACCGTTTGGAGCGGGAATTAGCTACAATGAGCAGTTCTTC. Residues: CASSPPFGAGISYNEQFF. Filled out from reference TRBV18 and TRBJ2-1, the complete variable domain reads NAGVMQNPRHLVRRRGQEARLRCSPMKGHSHVYWYRQLPEEGLKFMVYLQKENIIDESGMPKERFSAEFPKEGPSILRIQQVVRGDSAAYFCASSPPFGAGISYNEQFFGPGTRLTVL.